The 5 T cell receptor beta chains in this list originate from one sample, sequenced in a study of OX40 agonist ivuxolimab in advanced cancers. Profiling relied on immunoSEQ multiplex PCR, and the TCRdb table lists in-frame clones only, not all of them. Of some 85,000 clones in the sample, roughly 88% were seen once. The source was CD4+ or CD8+ T cells sorted from blood, collected in a trial of the OX40 agonist ivuxolimab. The source of these receptors is an adult with an advanced solid tumor such as melanoma, head and neck, liver or kidney cancer.

The chain carries TRBV27 and TRBJ2-1, with 7 positions matching TRBD2. Trimming cost V 3 bases and J 3 bases; bases outside gene matches: 8. Germline V lookup: CDR1 MNHEY, CDR2 SMNVEV (reference sequence). This CDR3 region has 16 residues. CDR3 DNA sequence: TGTGCCAGCAGTTTTTCCGGACTAGTGTACTACAATGAGCAGTTCTTC. Its translation is CASSFSGLVYYNEQFF.

The chain joins TRBV6-5 to TRBJ2-7; no clear D. CDR1 and CDR2 from the germline V gene are MNHEY and SVGAGI. The CDR3 spans 13 residues. V lost 8 bases to trimming and J lost 7 bases, with 18 bases between them. The CDR3 loop reads CASRTRWTEEQYF. In DNA form, the CDR3 reads TGTGCCAGCCGTACCCGCTGGACGGAAGAGCAGTACTTC.

The V call is TRBV6-6, the J call TRBJ2-1; D possibly matches TRBD1 or TRBD2 (5 bases each). CDR1 is MNHNY and CDR2 is SVGAGI in the germline V gene (reference sequence). This CDR3 contains 14 residues. V was clipped by 2 bases and J by 0 bases, with 5 bases between them. CDR3 bases: TGTGCCAGCAGTTACGGGGGCTCCTACAATGAGCAGTTCTTC. It codes for CASSYGGSYNEQFF.

V gene TRBV5-4 combines with J gene TRBJ2-2; 10 bases line up with TRBD1. Germline-derived CDR1 and CDR2 are SGHNT and YYREEE (reference sequence). The trim removed 0 bases at V and 5 bases at J, leaving 4 bases unmatched. This CDR3 is 16 amino acids long. The CDR3 sequence is CASSLGGTGATGELFF. CDR3 nucleotide sequence: TGTGCCAGCAGCTTGGGGGGGACAGGGGCTACCGGGGAGCTGTTTTTT.

V is TRBV2 and J is TRBJ2-3; D might be TRBD2 (6 bases). With 6 bases removed from V and 1 base from J, the gap between germline ends came to 14 bases. The CDR3 is 15 residues long. Germline values: CDR1 SNHLY, CDR2 FYNNEI. The CDR3, as DNA: TGTGCCAGCAGCCGACTAGACTCTGGCACAGATACGCAGTATTTT. Protein sequence: CASSRLDSGTDTQYF.